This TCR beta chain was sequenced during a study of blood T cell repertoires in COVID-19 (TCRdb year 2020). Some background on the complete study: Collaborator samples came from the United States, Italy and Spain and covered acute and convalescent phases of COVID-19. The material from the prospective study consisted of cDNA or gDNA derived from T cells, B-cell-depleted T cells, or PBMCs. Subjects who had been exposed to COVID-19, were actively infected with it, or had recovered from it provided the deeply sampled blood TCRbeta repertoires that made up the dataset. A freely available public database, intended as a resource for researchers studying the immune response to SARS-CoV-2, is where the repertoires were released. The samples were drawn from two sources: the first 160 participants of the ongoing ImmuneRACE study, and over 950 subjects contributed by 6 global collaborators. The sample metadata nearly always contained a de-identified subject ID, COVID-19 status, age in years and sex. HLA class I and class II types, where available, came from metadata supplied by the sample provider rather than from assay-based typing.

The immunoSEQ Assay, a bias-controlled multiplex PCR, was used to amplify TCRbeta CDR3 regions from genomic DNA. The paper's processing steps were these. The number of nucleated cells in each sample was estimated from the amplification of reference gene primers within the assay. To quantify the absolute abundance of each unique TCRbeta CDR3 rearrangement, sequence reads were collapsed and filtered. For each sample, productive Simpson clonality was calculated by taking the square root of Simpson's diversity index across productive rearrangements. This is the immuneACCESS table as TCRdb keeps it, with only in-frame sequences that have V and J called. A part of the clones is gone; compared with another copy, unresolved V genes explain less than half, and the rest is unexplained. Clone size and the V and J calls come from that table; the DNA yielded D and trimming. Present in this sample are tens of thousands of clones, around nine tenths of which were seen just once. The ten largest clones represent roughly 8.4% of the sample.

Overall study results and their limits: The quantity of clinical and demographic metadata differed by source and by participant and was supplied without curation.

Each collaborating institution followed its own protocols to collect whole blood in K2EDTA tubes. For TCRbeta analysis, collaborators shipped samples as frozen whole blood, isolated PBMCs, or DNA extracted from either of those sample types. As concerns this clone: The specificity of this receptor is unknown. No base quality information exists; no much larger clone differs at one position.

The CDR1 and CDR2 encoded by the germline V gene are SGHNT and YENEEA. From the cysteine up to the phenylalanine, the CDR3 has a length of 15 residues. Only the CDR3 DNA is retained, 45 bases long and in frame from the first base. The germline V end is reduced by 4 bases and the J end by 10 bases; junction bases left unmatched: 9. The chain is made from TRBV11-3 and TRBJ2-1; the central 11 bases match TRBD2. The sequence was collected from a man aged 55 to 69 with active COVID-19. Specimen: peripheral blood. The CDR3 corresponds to CASSSSLAGGGEQFF. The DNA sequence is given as TGTGCCAGCAGCTCCTCTCTAGCGGGAGGAGGCGAGCAGTTCTTC.